The source of this TCR beta chain is a study of T cells in Graves' hyperthyroidism and ophthalmopathy. The TCR beta CDR3 regions underwent amplification using RNA transcripts as the source. Using the HTBI primer set, a first-round RT-PCR was run on the TCR CDR3. TCRdb reprocessed the multiplex PCR reads with MiXCR, giving one entry per CDR3 protein. The data hold around 450,000 distinct CDR3 sequences, with around a sixth observed a single time. This CDR3 is 16 amino acids long. The germline V gene has CDR1 SGHVS and CDR2 FQNEAQ. V was pared by 1 base and J by 0 bases, with 10 bases between. This clonotype was recorded at least ten times.

Input material: blood. V gene TRBV7-8 combines with J gene TRBJ1-3; no clear D gene. This sequence was found in a woman aged 18-35 years with Graves' hyperthyroidism. The CDR3 sequence: CASSLVTPGSGNTIYF. The CDR3 nucleotides are TGTGCCAGCAGCTTAGTAACCCCAGGCTCTGGAAACACCATATATTTT.